This T cell receptor beta chain was captured in a study of blood T cell repertoires in COVID-19 (dated by TCRdb to about 2020). Study-level background: Samples covering the acute and convalescent phases of COVID-19 were provided by collaborators in the United States, Italy and Spain. The repertoires were released in a freely available public database meant as a resource for research on the immune response to SARS-CoV-2. The material from the prospective study consisted of cDNA or gDNA derived from T cells, B-cell-depleted T cells, or PBMCs. A de-identified subject ID, COVID-19 status, age in years and sex were almost always included in the sample metadata. Where available, HLA class I and class II types were obtained from metadata supplied by the sample provider rather than from assay-based typing. The samples were drawn from the first 160 participants of the ongoing ImmuneRACE study and from 1,254 subjects provided by 6 global collaborators. Subjects who had been exposed to COVID-19, were actively infected with it, or had recovered from it provided the deeply sampled blood TCRbeta repertoires that made up the dataset. The research as a whole found: The quantity of clinical and demographic metadata differed by source and by participant and was supplied without curation.

TCRbeta CDR3 regions were amplified from genomic DNA using the immunoSEQ Assay, a bias-controlled multiplex PCR. In the authors' own workflow: The number of nucleated cells in each sample was estimated from the amplification of reference gene primers within the assay. To quantify the absolute abundance of each unique TCRbeta CDR3 rearrangement, sequence reads were collapsed and filtered. For each sample, productive Simpson clonality was calculated as the square root of Simpson's diversity index over productive rearrangements. As stored in TCRdb, this immuneACCESS dataset retains in-frame rearrangements with V and J assigned. A fraction of the clones does not appear; measured against another copy, unresolved V genes explain less than half of the discrepancy, and the remainder lacks a known reason. V, J and clone size reflect that table, while D and trimming were determined from the DNA. The table for this sample lists about 230,000 clones; around four fifths of them were counted only once. Together, the top ten hold under 3% of the sample.

As for this clone: Its antigen is unknown. There are no base qualities to consult, and no much larger clone falls within one base.

Reading from cysteine to phenylalanine, the CDR3 counts 16 amino acids. The only DNA kept is the CDR3, 48 bases in frame from the first base. Relative to germline, V is missing 1 base and J is missing 8 bases, with 11 bases of the junction outside any gene match. The germline V gene specifies MGHRA as CDR1 and YSYEKL as CDR2. Whole blood was collected in K2EDTA tubes by collaborating institutions according to the institutions' own protocols. For TCRbeta analysis, collaborators shipped samples as frozen whole blood, isolated PBMCs, or DNA extracted from either of those sample types. The TCR was taken from a woman between 65 and 79 years old with active or convalescent COVID-19. What was sequenced was peripheral blood. This chain is built from TRBV4-1 and TRBJ1-3; the junction holds 7 bases that match TRBD1. The CDR3 reads as follows: CASSQGQGPRLDTIYF. The DNA sequence is as follows: TGCGCCAGCAGCCAAGGACAGGGCCCCCGGTTGGACACCATATATTTT.